The entry below describes one TCR beta chain. There are 16 residues in the CDR3. V lost 3 bases to trimming and J lost 0 bases, with 9 bases between them. From germline, CDR1 is WSHSY and CDR2 SAAADI. Produced via immunoSEQ multiplex PCR; TCRdb's table is partial and in-frame only. Altogether about 91,000 clones are present, 87% being singletons, with the ten largest covering 4% to 5.5%. These data come from a study of blood T cell repertoires in COVID-19. Study summary: The analysed material was cDNA or gDNA that came from T cells, B-cell-depleted T cells, or PBMCs.

The sequence was collected from a man between 65 and 85 years old with acute or convalescent COVID-19. The sequenced sample consisted of peripheral blood. The chain uses TRBV10-2 and TRBJ1-6; no definite D call. The CDR3 nucleotides read TGCGCCAGCAGTGACCCCCCCAGCTCCTATAATTCACCCCTCCACTTT. It is translated as CASSDPPSSYNSPLHF.